These 7 T cell receptor beta chains were all obtained from the same sample, sequenced in a study of T cell responses to AZD1222 COVID-19 vaccine. Profiled with immunoSEQ multiplex PCR; TCRdb holds only in-frame clones, not every one. The top ten hold less than 1.2% of the sample, which has 200,000 to 250,000 clones, about 93% seen once. Sample: peripheral blood, taken on day 0 of MenACWY control vaccination. The receptors shown here come from an adult in good health.

The V and J genes are TRBV7-2 and TRBJ2-1; no clear D. V lost 4 bases and J 6 bases, leaving 10 bases between the germline ends. The CDR3 spans 13 residues. Germline-derived CDR1 and CDR2 are SGHTA and FQGNSA. As DNA, the CDR3 is TGTGCCAGCAGCTCATCTTCAATCAATGAGCAGTTCTTC. As protein: CASSSSSINEQFF.

V and J are TRBV23-1 and TRBJ1-2, with D tentatively TRBD1 (5 bases). TRBV23-1 is an ORF; its function is uncertain. The CDR3 length is 14 residues. Deletions cut 0 bases from V and 4 bases from J, with 9 bases between. The CDR3 bases are TGCGCCAGCAGTCAATCTACAGGATTCTATGGCTACACCTTC. Translation: CASSQSTGFYGYTF.

V is TRBV30 and J is TRBJ2-7; either TRBD1 or TRBD2 may fit D (5 bases each). V lost 5 bases, J lost 2 bases, and 13 bases lay in between. Per germline, CDR1 GTSNPN and CDR2 SVGIG (reference sequence). The CDR3 has 13 amino acids. The CDR3 DNA is TGTGCCTGGCGATCTAGGGGACCCTACGAGCAGTACTTC. It encodes CAWRSRGPYEQYF.

The CDR3 DNA reads as TGTGCCAGTAGTCCCTCCCGGGGGCTAGCGGGGAGGAGCTCCTACAATGAGCAGTTCTTC. Translated, it gives CASSPSRGLAGRSSYNEQFF. V is TRBV19 and J is TRBJ2-1; TRBD2 matches at 9 bases. CDR3 length: 20 residues. The V and J ends lost 5 bases and 0 bases, in that order; junction bases with no gene match: 17. Looked up from germline, CDR1 is LNHDA and CDR2 is SQIVND (reference sequence).

The V call is TRBV7-9, the J call TRBJ1-1; D might be TRBD1 (5 bases). V dropped 5 bases and J dropped 3 bases, with 10 bases sitting between them. The germline gives CDR1 SEHNR, CDR2 FQNEAQ (reference sequence). The CDR3 covers 13 residues. In nucleotides, the CDR3 is TGTGCCAGCAGCCCCCAAGGGGACACTGAAGCTTTCTTT. Protein: CASSPQGDTEAFF.

The chain carries TRBV5-1 and TRBJ1-2; 8 bases are a match to TRBD1. V trimming: 4 bases; J trimming: 1 base; junction bases outside the gene matches: 12. Germline V gives CDR1 SGHRS, CDR2 YFSETQ. This CDR3 region has 17 residues. CDR3: CASSRKGTGPVNYGYTF. Here the CDR3 DNA reads TGCGCCAGCAGCCGTAAAGGGACAGGCCCGGTTAACTATGGCTACACCTTC.

V usage is TRBV7-2 and J usage is TRBJ2-1; D not certain. Trimming took 5 bases from V and 10 from J, leaving 12 bases between them. CDR3 length: 12 amino acids. CDR1 SGHTA and CDR2 FQGNSA come from the germline V gene. In DNA, the CDR3 is TGTGCCAGCAGCCAATTTAGCATCGAGCAGTTCTTC. It translates to CASSQFSIEQFF. Filled out from reference TRBV7-2 and TRBJ2-1, the complete variable domain reads GAGVSQSPSNKVTEKGKDVELRCDPISGHTALYWYRQSLGQGLEFLIYFQGNSAPDKSGLPSDRFSAERTGGSVSTLTIQRTQQEDSAVYLCASSQFSIEQFFGPGTRLTVL.